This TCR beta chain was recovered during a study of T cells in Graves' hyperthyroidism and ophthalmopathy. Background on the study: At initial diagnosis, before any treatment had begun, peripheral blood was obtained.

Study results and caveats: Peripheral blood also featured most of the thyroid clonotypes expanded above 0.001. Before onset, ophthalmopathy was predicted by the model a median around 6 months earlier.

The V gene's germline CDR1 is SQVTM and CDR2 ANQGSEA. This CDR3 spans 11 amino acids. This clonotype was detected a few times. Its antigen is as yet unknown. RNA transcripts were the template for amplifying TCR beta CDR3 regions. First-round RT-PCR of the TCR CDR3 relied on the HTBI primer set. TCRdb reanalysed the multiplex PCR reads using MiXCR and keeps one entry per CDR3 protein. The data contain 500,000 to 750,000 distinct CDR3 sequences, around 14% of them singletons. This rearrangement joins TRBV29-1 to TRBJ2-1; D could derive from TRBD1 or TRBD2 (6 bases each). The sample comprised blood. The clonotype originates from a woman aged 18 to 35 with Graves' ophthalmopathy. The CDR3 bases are TGCACGGGGGCTGCCTACAATGAGCAGTTCTTC. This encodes CTGAAYNEQFF.